Following are 10 T cell receptor beta chains from one sample sequenced in a study of cytomegalovirus exposure and HLA in healthy donors. A multiplex PCR was run with 60 Vbeta primers and 13 Jbeta primers. The protocol was immunoSEQ multiplex PCR, while the TCRdb copy is restricted to in-frame clones and leaves out a portion. The data hold under 200,000 clones, with about four fifths observed a single time. The specimen sequenced was PBMCs. The receptor source for this set is a woman between 45 and 65 years old in good health and CMV-seronegative.

The chain has TRBV2 and TRBJ2-1; D remains unclear. Between the trimmed V and J ends, which lost 4 bases and 5 bases, there was a span of 9 bases. This CDR3 spans 13 amino acids. CDR1 is SNHLY and CDR2 is FYNNEI in the germline V gene. CDR3 residues: CASSATGNNEQFF. CDR3 coding DNA: TGTGCCAGCAGTGCAACGGGTAACAATGAGCAGTTCTTC. The full variable domain, in which reference TRBV2 and TRBJ2-1 provide the parts outside the CDR3, is EPEVTQTPSHQVTQMGQEVILRCVPISNHLYFYWYRQILGQKVEFLVSFYNNEISEKSEIFDDQFSVERPDGSNFTLKIRSTKLEDSAMYFCASSATGNNEQFFGPGTRLTVL.

This clone came up a few times. V is TRBV7-2 and J is TRBJ2-3; the D gene is possibly TRBD1 (7 bases). Per germline, CDR1 SGHTA and CDR2 FQGNSA. Trimming took 4 bases from V and 1 from J, leaving 12 bases between them. This CDR3 has 15 residues. CDR3 sequence: CASSSSGGRTDTQYF. The CDR3 DNA sequence: TGTGCCAGCAGCTCCTCAGGGGGGCGCACAGATACGCAGTATTTT.

The chain combines TRBV27 with TRBJ1-6; D is perhaps TRBD1 (5 bases). The CDR3 has 15 residues. Between the trimmed V and J ends, which lost 6 bases and 10 bases, there was a span of 19 bases. Germline V CDR1 and CDR2: MNHEY, SMNVEV (reference sequence). CDR3 in DNA: TGTGCCAGCAGCCTAACCGGGACTATTCACTCACCCCTCCACTTT. Translating gives CASSLTGTIHSPLHF.

This clone was recorded a few times. The chain links TRBV7-9 to TRBJ1-2; 9 bases match TRBD1. The CDR3 is 13 amino acids. Looked up from germline, CDR1 is SEHNR and CDR2 is FQNEAQ (reference sequence). V shed 5 bases and J 8 bases; nucleotides not matched to a gene: 6. The CDR3, as DNA: TGTGCCAGCAGCCCAGGGACAGGGAAAGGCTACACCTTC. This sequence encodes CASSPGTGKGYTF. The complete variable domain, with remaining parts taken from reference TRBV7-9 and TRBJ1-2, reads DTGVSQNPRHKITKRGQNVTFRCDPISEHNRLYWYRQTLGQGPEFLTYFQNEAQLEKSRLLSDRFSAERPKGSFSTLEIQRTEQGDSAMYLCASSPGTGKGYTFGSGTRLTVV.

DNA for the CDR3: TGTGCCAGCAGCTCGCTGAACGGGATCGCGAATGAGCAGTTCTTC. It codes for CASSSLNGIANEQFF. The chain links TRBV7-8 to TRBJ2-1; D perhaps matches TRBD2 (5 bases). Per germline, CDR1 SGHVS and CDR2 FQNEAQ. Trimming stripped 4 bases from V and 7 bases from J, with 17 bases between. This CDR3 is built from 15 residues.

V gene TRBV5-8 combines with J gene TRBJ1-4, with 8 positions matching TRBD1. The CDR3 has 13 amino acids. The junction had 5 bases not matched to a gene; V was cut back by 5 bases and J by 8 bases. The germline CDR1 and CDR2 sequences are SGHTS and YDEGEE. The CDR3 is CASRRTGYEKLFF. DNA for the CDR3: TGTGCCAGCAGGCGGACAGGGTACGAAAAACTGTTTTTT.

This chain connects TRBV7-9 to TRBJ2-3; a possible D gene is TRBD2 (5 bases). The V end was cut by 4 bases, the J end by 0 bases, with 14 bases between. The CDR3 is 16 residues long. The V gene's germline CDR1 is SEHNR and CDR2 FQNEAQ (reference sequence). The CDR3 is CASSWRGLSSTDTQYF. The CDR3 DNA reads TGTGCCAGCAGCTGGAGAGGACTTTCCAGCACAGATACGCAGTATTTT. The variable domain in full, completed from reference TRBV7-9 and TRBJ2-3, reads DTGVSQNPRHKITKRGQNVTFRCDPISEHNRLYWYRQTLGQGPEFLTYFQNEAQLEKSRLLSDRFSAERPKGSFSTLEIQRTEQGDSAMYLCASSWRGLSSTDTQYFGPGTRLTVL.

This chain uses TRBV6-1 with TRBJ2-1; possible D gene TRBD2, 5 bases. The CDR3 is 14 residues long. V was clipped by 8 bases and J by 4 bases, with 15 bases between them. CDR1 and CDR2 (germline): MNHNS, SASEGT. CDR3 amino acids: CASLGPGGYNEQFF. Here the CDR3 DNA reads TGTGCCAGCTTGGGCCCTGGCGGGTACAATGAGCAGTTCTTC.

V and J are TRBV19 and TRBJ1-4; no firm D call. CDR3 length: 15 amino acids. V lost 6 bases and J lost 0, with 11 bases in between. Germline-derived CDR1 and CDR2 are LNHDA and SQIVND (reference sequence). The CDR3 DNA reads as TGTGCCAGTAGCCAAGAGGCTGCAACTAATGAAAAACTGTTTTTT. It codes for CASSQEAATNEKLFF.

This clone has a single count. This rearrangement joins TRBV10-3 to TRBJ1-1, with D perhaps matching TRBD1 (5 bases). CDR3 length: 12 amino acids. Trimming removed 3 bases from V and 11 bases from J, with 13 bases in between. Germline V gene data show CDR1 as ENHRY and CDR2 as SYGVKD. The CDR3 DNA is TGTGCCATCAGTGACGGAGGGGTGGAGGCTTTCTTT. Translating gives CAISDGGVEAFF.